A selection of T cell receptor beta chains follows, all from one sample in a study of cytotoxic CD8 clonotypes in ibrutinib-treated CLL. This table comes from immunoSEQ multiplex PCR, and its TCRdb copy is limited to in-frame clones, with some not included. The sample has over 250,000 clones, 60% to 80% seen once; the top ten hold around 5.1%. Sequenced material: PBMCs, taken at disease progression, from a patient treated with ibrutinib. The receptors shown here come from a human donor with chronic lymphocytic leukemia. CDR3s include the opening cysteine and the closing phenylalanine or tryptophan. A D gene is named only where the DNA matches it firmly. Clone size is shown for a subset of rows, as once, few, many or a class of expanded clone.

abundance,d_gene,v_gene,CDR3aa
NA,TRBD2,TRBV18,CASSPLGTILNTGELFF
NA,NA,TRBV5-4,CASSFKDSQETQYF
NA,TRBD2,TRBV5-1,CASSPRGLGTDTQYF
NA,TRBD2,TRBV5-1,CASSPGGVAGVYEQYF
NA,NA,TRBV5-4,CASSLGGKADTGELFF
NA,TRBD1,TRBV19,CASRRTGITLSSGNTIYF
NA,NA,TRBV12-5,CASGTHQNSPLHF
once,NA,TRBV11-2,CASSLDTWTATYEQYF
once,NA,TRBV7-9,CASSLALKHNQPQHF
NA,NA,TRBV19,CASSDRGDEQYF
NA,TRBD2,TRBV7-9,CAIPPKPRTSLSGELFF
NA,NA,TRBV7-8,CASSLSGGRNEQFF
NA,TRBD2,TRBV4-1,CASSQDSLAGGLDIQYF
NA,TRBD1,TRBV6-1,CASSESRDRGRTEAFF
NA,TRBD2,TRBV29-1,CSVELIAGWQYF
NA,NA,TRBV5-1,CASSPGHGRDEQYF
once,NA,TRBV19,CASSGRLGTASNSPLHF
NA,NA,TRBV25-1,CASSVSSYEQYF
NA,TRBD2,TRBV5-4,CASSARGLAGTYEQYF
NA,TRBD2,TRBV11-2,CASRAIRGGAEETQYF
NA,TRBD2,TRBV7-9,CASSLASSGSNTGELFF
NA,NA,TRBV7-8,CASSLPAPYEQYF
NA,TRBD1,TRBV10-2,CASSKPGGLEKLFF
NA,NA,TRBV7-8,CASSLGHSPPQETQYF
NA,NA,TRBV9,CASSVASRGSEAFF
few,TRBD1,TRBV15,CATSRDHRGRSNQPQHF
NA,NA,TRBV15,CATSSDGERTQYF
NA,TRBD1,TRBV18,CASSHSGAYRGLILGAFF
NA,TRBD2,TRBV5-1,CASSSEREARETQYF
few,NA,TRBV7-3,CASSLTGMGAYEQYF
NA,NA,TRBV7-9,CASSLGQVNTGELFF
few,TRBD1,TRBV6-5,CASSLGQGSYEQYF
NA,TRBD1,TRBV11-2,CASSSVTGGPGTQYF
NA,TRBD1,TRBV15,CATSRRTGVGNQPQHF